This note documents a single T cell receptor (beta chain) sequence. The antigen is undetermined. Each donor gave roughly 9.1 milliliters of peripheral blood. This sample is drawn from a study of blood T cells in healthy people across ages. Next came a second PCR, run for about 7 to 12 cycles, which used a sample-barcoded 5' primer along with a J-beta primer mix. From the 5' RACE reads, TCRdb called clonotypes with MiXCR, one entry per CDR3 protein. The sample includes fewer than 1,200,000 distinct CDR3 sequences, about 23% of them seen just once. Germline values: CDR1 SQVTM, CDR2 ANQGSEA. Trimming took 4 bases from V and 2 from J, leaving 4 bases between them. This CDR3 contains 11 residues. Study-level results: Comparison with aged donors showed that long-lived donors had more naive CD4+ cells and higher diversity.

These data were also reused for a study on T cells of mothers and their children. That report adds: Every mother produced more than 10 million TCR beta CDR3 reads, whereas every child provided several million.

The TCR sequence derives from a girl aged 2 to 9 in good health. The sample was blood. J is TRBJ2-3 and V is TRBV29-1; D gene ambiguous. The CDR3 reads CSVADTDTQYF. Written as DNA, the CDR3 is TGCAGCGTTGCGGACACAGATACGCAGTATTTT.